What follows are 20 T cell receptor beta chains derived from one specimen sequenced in a study of control samples from healthy donors and cancer patients. Generated by immunoSEQ multiplex PCR, the TCRdb table keeps only in-frame clones and is missing some. Of 130,000 to 150,000 clones listed, 80% to 95% are singletons. Sequenced sample: blood. The receptor set was obtained from a man between 18 and 29 years old in good health.

The chain combines TRBV9 with TRBJ1-1; 7 positions agree with TRBD1. The CDR3 has 17 residues. Germline values: CDR1 SGDLS, CDR2 YYNGEE. With V trimmed by 6 bases and J by 4 bases, 18 bases remained unmatched. DNA of the CDR3: TGTGCCAGCAAGGGGGGCCACGAAGACAGGGTGACCACTGAAGCTTTCTTT. Encoded protein: CASKGGHEDRVTTEAFF. Using reference TRBV9 and TRBJ1-1 for the parts outside the CDR3, the full variable domain is DSGVTQTPKHLITATGQRVTLRCSPRSGDLSVYWYQQSLDQGLQFLIQYYNGEERAKGNILERFSAQQFPDLHSELNLSSLELGDSALYFCASKGGHEDRVTTEAFFGQGTRLTVV.

The chain couples TRBV28 to TRBJ1-4, with TRBD1 matching 7 bases. This CDR3 has 12 amino acids. The ends lost 6 bases at V and 7 bases at J; junction bases unmatched: 2. Germline V gene data show CDR1 as MDHEN and CDR2 as SYDVKM. The CDR3 nucleotides are TGTGCCAGCAGAGACAGGGTTGAAAAACTGTTTTTT. This translates into CASRDRVEKLFF. Full variable domain (remainder filled in from reference TRBV28 and TRBJ1-4): DVKVTQSSRYLVKRTGEKVFLECVQDMDHENMFWYRQDPGLGLRLIYFSYDVKMKEKGDIPEGYSVSREKKERFSLILESASTNQTSMYLCASRDRVEKLFFGSGTQLSVL.

This clone appeared a few times. The rearrangement joins TRBV12-5 to TRBJ2-1; D remains ambiguous. Germline lookup yields CDR1 LGHNT and CDR2 FRNRAP. CDR3 length: 18 residues. The V end lost 0 bases, the J end lost 0 bases, and 15 bases lay between the germline ends. CDR3: CASGLVPDGRRSYNEQFF. CDR3 nucleotides: TGTGCTAGTGGTTTGGTTCCGGACGGCCGCCGCTCCTACAATGAGCAGTTCTTC.

Of note for this clone: Its ends do not fully match the called genes, so a read error is possible. The chain joins TRBV28 to TRBJ2-7; 7 bases agree with TRBD1. Germline V gene sequence: CDR1 MDHEN, CDR2 SYDVKM. The CDR3 consists of 14 residues. CDR3 DNA: TGTGCCAGCCTCCGACAGGGAGTCTCCAACGAGCAGTACTTC. It yields the protein CASLRQGVSNEQYF. Filled out from reference TRBV28 and TRBJ2-7, the complete variable domain reads DVKVTQSSRYLVKRTGEKVFLECVQDMDHENMFWYRQDPGLGLRLIYFSYDVKMKEKGDIPEGYSVSREKKERFSLILESASTNQTSMYLCASLRQGVSNEQYFGPGTRLTVT.

The J gene is TRBJ1-5, the V gene TRBV18, with D uncertain. The CDR3 contains 12 residues. V lost 2 bases and J lost 4, with 3 bases in between. Germline CDR1 and CDR2: KGHSH and LQKENI. The CDR3 DNA follows: TGTGCCAGCTCACCAGAGAATCAGCCCCAGCATTTT. Protein: CASSPENQPQHF.

The rearrangement joins TRBV28 to TRBJ1-1; a possible D gene is TRBD1 (6 bases). This CDR3 spans 15 amino acids. V was shortened by 2 bases and J by 1 base, with 11 bases between the two germline ends. Germline values: CDR1 MDHEN, CDR2 SYDVKM. CDR3 amino acids: CASSLRQVGNTEAFF. DNA of the CDR3: TGTGCCAGCAGTTTAAGACAGGTGGGGAACACTGAAGCTTTCTTT.

The chain links TRBV19 to TRBJ2-7; possibly TRBD2 for D (5 bases). V lost 5 bases, J lost 6 bases, and 17 bases lay in between. The CDR3 sequence is 14 residues long. CDR1 is LNHDA, CDR2 SQIVND, per germline (reference sequence). In DNA form, the CDR3 reads TGTGCCAGTAGTCCTCACCCGCGAGGGAGCGAGCAGTACTTC. The encoded protein is CASSPHPRGSEQYF.

The CDR3 protein is CASGLGADRVETQYF. Here the CDR3 DNA reads TGTGCTAGTGGTTTGGGGGCCGACAGGGTGGAGACCCAGTACTTC. The gene calls are TRBV12-5 and TRBJ2-5; 7 nucleotides agree with TRBD1. V dropped 1 base and J dropped 5; count of bases not matched to a gene: 7. CDR1 and CDR2 from the germline V gene are LGHNT and FRNRAP. The CDR3 is 15 residues long.

CDR3 sequence (DNA): TGTGCCAGCAGCAAAGGGCGCCGGGACCGAAGGATGAACACTGAAGCTTTCTTT. This gives the protein CASSKGRRDRRMNTEAFF. The chain carries TRBV21-1 and TRBJ1-1. TRBV21-1 is reported as a pseudogene. This CDR3 is 18 amino acids long.

V usage is TRBV10-1 and J usage is TRBJ2-1, with D perhaps TRBD2 (8 bases). The germline V gene has CDR1 WNHNN and CDR2 SYGVQD (reference sequence). The ends were cut back, 2 bases at V and 5 bases at J, with 22 bases in the middle. The CDR3 has 18 amino acids. The chain's CDR3 is CASSEGRGGLVPNNEQFF. Written as DNA, the CDR3 is TGCGCCAGCAGTGAGGGCAGGGGGGGACTAGTTCCCAACAATGAGCAGTTCTTC.

The CDR3 is CASSLARLAEVSGANVLTF. In nucleotides, the CDR3 is TGTGCCAGCAGCTTAGCCCGACTAGCGGAGGTCTCTGGGGCCAACGTCCTGACTTTC. This chain links TRBV7-9 with TRBJ2-6; 9 bases are a match to TRBD2. The CDR3 loop spans 19 amino acids. CDR1 SEHNR and CDR2 FQNEAQ come from the germline V gene (reference sequence). Trimming at V came to 0 bases and at J to 0 bases, leaving 6 bases not matched to a gene.

As DNA, the CDR3 is TGTGCCATCAGTGGGGGTGCTAGCGGTGCCTACGAGCAGTACTTC. This translates into CAISGGASGAYEQYF. This rearrangement joins TRBV10-3 to TRBJ2-7; the match to TRBD2 covers 7 bases. V was pared by 4 bases and J by 2 bases, with 8 bases of the junction left unmatched. The CDR3 runs 15 residues. CDR1 and CDR2 from the germline V gene are ENHRY and SYGVKD.

This clone was observed once. The CDR3 DNA is TGTGCCAGCAGTTACCTATCAAGAAGCGGAGATACGCAGTATTTT. Amino acids: CASSYLSRSGDTQYF. The chain employs TRBV6-5 and TRBJ2-3; D is perhaps TRBD2 (5 bases). Trimming removed 2 bases from V and 5 bases from J, with 14 bases in between. The CDR3 has 15 amino acids. Germline CDR1 is MNHEY and CDR2 is SVGAGI.

The chain couples TRBV27 to TRBJ1-1; D gene ambiguous. Germline lookup yields CDR1 MNHEY and CDR2 SMNVEV (reference sequence). V lost 3 bases to trimming and J lost 0 bases, with 11 bases between them. The CDR3 loop spans 15 amino acids. The DNA for the CDR3 is TGTGCCAGCAGTTTTGGCAGCCACATGAACACTGAAGCTTTCTTT. Translating gives CASSFGSHMNTEAFF.

The V gene is TRBV6-5, the J gene TRBJ2-7; TRBD2 might be the D (5 bases). The CDR3 runs 15 residues. Germline CDR1 and CDR2: MNHEY and SVGAGI. Trimming removed 6 bases from V and 0 bases from J, with 15 bases in between. The CDR3 nucleotides are TGTGCCAGCAGGTCTAGCCCCGCGGGCTCCTACGAGCAGTACTTC. Amino acid sequence: CASRSSPAGSYEQYF.

The V gene is TRBV27, the J gene TRBJ1-2, with D possibly TRBD1 on 6 matching bases. The V gene's germline CDR1 is MNHEY and CDR2 SMNVEV (reference sequence). Deletions cut 3 bases from V and 8 bases from J, with 13 bases between. This CDR3 region has 13 residues. CDR3 loop: CASSFSRGTGYTF. CDR3 bases: TGTGCCAGCAGTTTTAGCAGGGGAACAGGCTACACCTTC.

The CDR3 is CASAWSGMSYEQYF. Written as DNA, the CDR3 is TGTGCCAGCGCATGGTCGGGGATGTCCTACGAGCAGTACTTC. This chain connects TRBV6-5 to TRBJ2-7, with D possibly TRBD2 on 5 matching bases. Germline assignment: CDR1 MNHEY and CDR2 SVGAGI. This CDR3 region has 14 residues. Trimming pared 8 bases from V and 1 base from J, leaving 15 bases between.

This clone was seen once. This chain uses TRBV19 with TRBJ2-1; D might be TRBD2 (6 bases). CDR1 LNHDA and CDR2 SQIVND come from the germline V gene (reference sequence). V was clipped by 7 bases and J by 8 bases, with 12 bases between them. The CDR3 loop spans 12 amino acids. The CDR3 region is CASNAGPYEQFF. CDR3 nucleotide sequence: TGTGCCAGTAACGCGGGGCCATATGAGCAGTTCTTC.

V usage is TRBV9 and J usage is TRBJ2-7; TRBD2 agrees at 7 bases. The CDR3 spans 13 residues. J gave up 5 bases and V 3 bases, and 5 bases lay outside the gene matches. Germline V gives CDR1 SGDLS, CDR2 YYNGEE. The CDR3 spells CASSAYGGDEQYF. Here the CDR3 DNA reads TGTGCCAGCAGCGCTTATGGGGGGGACGAGCAGTACTTC. Full variable domain (missing parts from reference TRBV9 and TRBJ2-7): DSGVTQTPKHLITATGQRVTLRCSPRSGDLSVYWYQQSLDQGLQFLIQYYNGEERAKGNILERFSAQQFPDLHSELNLSSLELGDSALYFCASSAYGGDEQYFGPGTRLTVT.

The chain carries TRBV2 and TRBJ1-5; tentative D call: TRBD1 (5 bases). CDR3 size: 15 residues. V gave up 7 bases and J gave up 1 base, with 14 bases separating them. Germline-derived CDR1 and CDR2 are SNHLY and FYNNEI. The CDR3 coding sequence is TGTGCCAGCACTAATCAGGGCCTGAGCAATCAGCCCCAGCATTTT. Its protein product is CASTNQGLSNQPQHF.